These T cell receptor beta chains were read from a single sample in a study of T cell responses to AZD1222 COVID-19 vaccine. The repertoire was sequenced with immunoSEQ multiplex PCR; TCRdb's copy has only in-frame clones and lacks some. Altogether fewer than 150,000 clones are present, roughly 93% being singletons, with the ten largest covering about 3.1%. This sample comprised peripheral blood, obtained on day 0 of AZD1222 vaccination. The receptors shown here come from an adult in good health. CDR3s include the opening cysteine and the closing phenylalanine or tryptophan. D genes are given only for firm matches. Rows give clone size only sometimes, using once, few, many, or a class for an expanded clone.

clone_size j_call v_call d_call cdr3_aa cdr3_nt
- TRBJ1-5 TRBV7-2 - CASSSQGPGQPQHF TGTGCCAGCAGCTCGCAGGGTCCAGGGCAGCCCCAGCATTTT
- TRBJ1-6 TRBV27 - CASSLQAAFGNSPLHF TGTGCCAGCAGTTTACAGGCTGCGTTCGGGAATTCACCCCTCCACTTT
- TRBJ2-7 TRBV15 TRBD2 CATSRLAGSAYEQYF TGTGCCACCAGCAGATTAGCGGGATCCGCCTACGAGCAGTACTTC
- TRBJ1-3 TRBV28 - CASRKRPGLTISGNTIYF TGTGCCAGCAGGAAAAGACCGGGACTCACAATCTCTGGAAACACCATATATTTT
once TRBJ2-1 TRBV2 TRBD2 CASRQLAGDNEQFF TGTGCCAGCAGACAACTAGCGGGAGACAATGAGCAGTTCTTC
- TRBJ1-1 TRBV7-6 - CASSGAGGSDTEAFF TGTGCCAGCAGCGGAGCGGGGGGTTCTGACACTGAAGCTTTCTTT
- TRBJ1-2 TRBV19 TRBD1 CASSSTGGLYGYTF TGTGCCAGTAGTTCGACAGGGGGTCTCTATGGCTACACCTTC
- TRBJ1-5 TRBV28 - CASSRDQPQHF TGTGCCAGCAGTCGTGATCAGCCCCAGCATTTT
- TRBJ2-5 TRBV28 TRBD1 CASSHDRGLETQYF TGTGCCAGCAGCCACGACAGGGGGCTCGAGACCCAGTACTTC
few TRBJ1-5 TRBV30 - CAWSVATRSNQPQHF TGTGCCTGGAGTGTAGCTACGAGGAGCAATCAGCCCCAGCATTTT
- TRBJ2-3 TRBV7-3 TRBD2 CASSLGDYRTDTQYF TGTGCCAGCAGCTTAGGGGACTACCGCACAGATACGCAGTATTTT
once TRBJ2-5 TRBV19 - CASSTGLGAQETQYF TGTGCCAGTAGTACAGGGCTTGGAGCTCAAGAGACCCAGTACTTC
- TRBJ1-1 TRBV12-3/TRBV12-4 TRBD1 CASSQGGPEAFF TGTGCCAGCAGCCAAGGGGGCCCTGAAGCTTTCTTT
- TRBJ1-4 TRBV19 - CASTPTGQGLRSEKLFF TGTGCCAGTACCCCTACGGGCCAAGGTTTAAGGAGTGAAAAACTGTTTTTT
- TRBJ1-2 TRBV15 TRBD1 CATSIGDRARAGYTF TGTGCCACCAGCATCGGAGACAGGGCCCGGGCTGGCTACACCTTC
- TRBJ1-6 TRBV11-1 TRBD1 CASSGPGQGSDSPLHF TGTGCCAGCAGCGGACCCGGACAGGGCAGCGATTCACCCCTCCACTTT
once TRBJ1-6 TRBV15 TRBD1 CATSKGQGDNSPLHF TGTGCCACCAGCAAGGGACAGGGGGACAATTCACCCCTCCACTTT
- TRBJ1-2 TRBV14 - CASSQAGGRTIGYTF TGTGCCAGCAGCCAAGCTGGTGGCAGAACTATTGGCTACACCTTC
- TRBJ1-1 TRBV12-5 TRBD1 CASGTHRGTTEAFF TGTGCTAGTGGTACACACAGGGGGACCACTGAAGCTTTCTTT
once TRBJ1-1 TRBV30 - CAWSVTPGYTEAFF TGTGCCTGGAGTGTAACTCCGGGTTACACTGAAGCTTTCTTT
- TRBJ1-2 TRBV10-3 TRBD1 CAIRTGATYGYTF TGTGCCATCCGGACAGGGGCGACCTATGGCTACACCTTC
- TRBJ2-7 TRBV5-5 TRBD1 CASSLGPGQPSLEQYF TGTGCCAGCAGCTTGGGACCGGGACAGCCCTCCCTCGAGCAGTACTTC
- TRBJ2-3 TRBV6-2/TRBV6-3 TRBD2 CASSPTRSGRSTDTQYF TGTGCCAGCAGCCCCACCCGTAGCGGGAGATCCACAGATACGCAGTATTTT
- TRBJ1-6 TRBV27 - CASSSPRGINSPLHF TGTGCCAGCAGTTCGCCCAGGGGTATCAATTCACCCCTCCACTTT
- TRBJ1-6 TRBV4-1 TRBD1 CASSQRDRDVSPLHF TGCGCCAGCAGCCAGCGAGACAGGGACGTGTCACCCCTCCACTTT
once TRBJ1-1 TRBV2 - CASRDPYRVNTEAFF TGTGCCAGCCGGGACCCGTACAGGGTAAACACTGAAGCTTTCTTT
- TRBJ1-2 TRBV4-2 - CASSQDALDTPYGYTF TGTGCCAGCAGCCAAGATGCCCTTGACACCCCGTATGGCTACACCTTC